This record looks at one T cell receptor (beta chain) sequence and its context. The V gene's germline CDR1 is SGHTA and CDR2 FQGNSA. Trimming took off 6 bases at V and 3 bases at J, with 11 bases between the two ends. The CDR3 runs 13 residues. The data derive from a study of tumor-infiltrating lymphocytes in oesophageal squamous cell carcinoma. TCRdb passed the PCR reads through MiXCR, listing each CDR3 protein once. The table shows roughly 14,000 distinct CDR3 sequences, with 45% to 50% occurring only once. Sequenced: blood. The chain joins TRBV7-2 to TRBJ1-2; possible D gene TRBD1, 6 bases. This TCR derives from a male donor with esophageal squamous cell carcinoma. CDR3 loop: CASSRGQDYGYTF. The CDR3, as DNA: TGTGCCAGCAGTCGGGGACAAGACTATGGCTACACCTTC.